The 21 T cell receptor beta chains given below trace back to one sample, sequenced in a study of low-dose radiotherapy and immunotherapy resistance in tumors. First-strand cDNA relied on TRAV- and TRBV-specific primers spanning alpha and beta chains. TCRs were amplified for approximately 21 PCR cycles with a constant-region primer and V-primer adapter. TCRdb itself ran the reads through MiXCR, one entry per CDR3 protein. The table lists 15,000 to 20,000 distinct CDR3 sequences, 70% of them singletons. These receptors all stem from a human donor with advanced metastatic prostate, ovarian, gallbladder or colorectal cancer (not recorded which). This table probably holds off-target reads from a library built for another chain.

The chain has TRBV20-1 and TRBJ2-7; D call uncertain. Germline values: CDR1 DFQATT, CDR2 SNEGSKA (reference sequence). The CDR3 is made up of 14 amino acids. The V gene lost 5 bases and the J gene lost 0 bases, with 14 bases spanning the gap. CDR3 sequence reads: CSAGDLESSYEQYF. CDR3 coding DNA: TGCAGTGCTGGGGATTTAGAGAGCTCCTACGAGCAGTACTTC.

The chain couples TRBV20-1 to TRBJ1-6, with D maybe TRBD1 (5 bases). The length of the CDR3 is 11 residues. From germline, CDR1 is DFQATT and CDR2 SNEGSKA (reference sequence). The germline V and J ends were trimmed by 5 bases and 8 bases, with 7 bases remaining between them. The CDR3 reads CSAWGDSPLHF. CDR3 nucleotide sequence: TGCAGTGCTTGGGGGGATTCACCCCTCCACTTT.

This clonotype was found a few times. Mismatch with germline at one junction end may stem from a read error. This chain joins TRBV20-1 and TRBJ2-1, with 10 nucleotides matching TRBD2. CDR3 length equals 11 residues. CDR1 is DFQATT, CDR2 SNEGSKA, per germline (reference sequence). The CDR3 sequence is CSARSGGAPAF. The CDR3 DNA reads TGCAGTGCTAGGAGCGGGGGGGCCCCCGCCTTC.

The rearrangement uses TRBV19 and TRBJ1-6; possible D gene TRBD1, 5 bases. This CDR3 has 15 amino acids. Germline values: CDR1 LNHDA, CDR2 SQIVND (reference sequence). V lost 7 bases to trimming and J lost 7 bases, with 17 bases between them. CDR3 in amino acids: CASNLRQKENSPLHF. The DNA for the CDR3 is TGTGCCAGTAACCTTCGACAGAAAGAAAATTCACCCCTCCACTTT.

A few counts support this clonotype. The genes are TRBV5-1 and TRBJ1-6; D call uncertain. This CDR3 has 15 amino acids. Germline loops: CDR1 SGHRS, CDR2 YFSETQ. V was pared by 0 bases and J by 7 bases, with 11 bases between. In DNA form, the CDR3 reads TGCGCCAGCAGCTTGGGCAGGTCGAGCAATTCACCCCTCCACTTT. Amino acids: CASSLGRSSNSPLHF.

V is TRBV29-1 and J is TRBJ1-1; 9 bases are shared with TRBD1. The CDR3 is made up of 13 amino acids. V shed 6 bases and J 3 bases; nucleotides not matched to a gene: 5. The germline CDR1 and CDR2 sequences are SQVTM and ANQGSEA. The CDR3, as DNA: TGCAGCGTCCGGACAGGGGACTACACTGAAGCTTTCTTT. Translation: CSVRTGDYTEAFF.

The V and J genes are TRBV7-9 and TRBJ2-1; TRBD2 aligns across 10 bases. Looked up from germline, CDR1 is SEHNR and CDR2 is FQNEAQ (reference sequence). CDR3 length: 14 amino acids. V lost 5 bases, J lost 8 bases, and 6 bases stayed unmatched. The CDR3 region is CASSVEGLADEQFF. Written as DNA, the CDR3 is TGTGCCAGCAGCGTAGAAGGACTAGCGGATGAGCAGTTCTTC.

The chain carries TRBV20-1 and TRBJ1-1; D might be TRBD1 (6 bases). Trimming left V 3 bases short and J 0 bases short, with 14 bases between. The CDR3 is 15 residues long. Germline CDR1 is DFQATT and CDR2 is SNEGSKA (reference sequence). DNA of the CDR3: TGCAGTGCTAGTTACTGGACAGAGTTGAACACTGAAGCTTTCTTT. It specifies CSASYWTELNTEAFF.

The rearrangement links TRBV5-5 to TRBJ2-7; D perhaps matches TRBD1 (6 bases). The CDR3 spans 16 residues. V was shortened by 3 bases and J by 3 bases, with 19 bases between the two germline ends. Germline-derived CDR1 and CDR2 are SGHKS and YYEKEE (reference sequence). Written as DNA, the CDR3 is TGTGCCAGCAGCTCCCCTCCGGGACAAACACTCTACGAGCAGTACTTC. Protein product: CASSSPPGQTLYEQYF.

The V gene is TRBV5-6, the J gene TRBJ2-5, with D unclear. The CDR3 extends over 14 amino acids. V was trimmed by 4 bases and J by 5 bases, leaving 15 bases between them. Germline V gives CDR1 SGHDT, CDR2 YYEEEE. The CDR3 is CASSPDGTRETQYF. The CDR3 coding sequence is TGTGCCAGCAGCCCGGACGGCACTCGGGAGACCCAGTACTTC. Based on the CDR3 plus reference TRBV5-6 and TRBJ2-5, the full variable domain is DAGVTQSPTHLIKTRGQQVTLRCSPKSGHDTVSWYQQALGQGPQFIFQYYEEEERQRGNFPDRFSGHQFPNYSSELNVNALLLGDSALYLCASSPDGTRETQYFGPGTRLLVL.

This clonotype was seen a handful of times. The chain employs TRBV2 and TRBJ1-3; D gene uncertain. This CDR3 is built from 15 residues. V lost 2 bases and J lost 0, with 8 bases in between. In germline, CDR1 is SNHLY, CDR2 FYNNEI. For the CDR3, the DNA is TGTGCCAGCAGTGAAACGCCAAGCTCTGGAAACACCATATATTTT. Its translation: CASSETPSSGNTIYF. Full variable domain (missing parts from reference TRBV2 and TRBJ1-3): EPEVTQTPSHQVTQMGQEVILRCVPISNHLYFYWYRQILGQKVEFLVSFYNNEISEKSEIFDDQFSVERPDGSNFTLKIRSTKLEDSAMYFCASSETPSSGNTIYFGEGSWLTVV.

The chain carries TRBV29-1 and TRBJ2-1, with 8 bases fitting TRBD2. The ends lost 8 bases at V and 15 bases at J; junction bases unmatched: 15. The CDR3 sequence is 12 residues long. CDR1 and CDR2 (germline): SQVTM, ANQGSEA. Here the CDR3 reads CSSMDTGTRGFF. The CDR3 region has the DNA TGCAGCTCCATGGATACCGGGACTAGGGGGTTCTTC.

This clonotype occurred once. Here the CDR3 reads CAWSEKRLGELFF. The CDR3 region has the DNA TGTGCCTGGAGTGAAAAAAGGCTAGGGGAGCTGTTTTTT. This chain uses TRBV30 with TRBJ2-2, with D uncertain. V was cut by 1 base and J by 8 bases, with 11 bases left in between. Germline loops: CDR1 GTSNPN, CDR2 SVGIG (reference sequence). CDR3 size: 13 residues.

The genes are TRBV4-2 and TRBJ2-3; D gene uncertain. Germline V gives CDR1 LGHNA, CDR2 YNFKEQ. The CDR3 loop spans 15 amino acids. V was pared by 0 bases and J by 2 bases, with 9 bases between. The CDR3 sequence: CASSQDNHYTDTQYF. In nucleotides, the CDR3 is TGTGCCAGCAGCCAAGATAACCACTACACAGATACGCAGTATTTT.

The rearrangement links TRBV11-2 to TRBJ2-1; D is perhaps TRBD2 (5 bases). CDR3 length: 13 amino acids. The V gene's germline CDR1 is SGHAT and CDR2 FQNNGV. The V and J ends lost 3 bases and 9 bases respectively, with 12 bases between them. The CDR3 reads CASSLVLEGEQFF. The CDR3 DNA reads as TGTGCCAGCAGCTTGGTACTAGAGGGTGAGCAGTTCTTC.

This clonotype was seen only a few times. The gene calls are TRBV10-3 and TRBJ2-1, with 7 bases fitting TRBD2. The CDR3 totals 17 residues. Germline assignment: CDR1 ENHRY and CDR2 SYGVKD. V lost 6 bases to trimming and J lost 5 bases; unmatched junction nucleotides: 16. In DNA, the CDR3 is TGTGCCATCAGCCATCCCCAAGAACTAGCGAGAGACAATGAGCAGTTCTTC. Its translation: CAISHPQELARDNEQFF.

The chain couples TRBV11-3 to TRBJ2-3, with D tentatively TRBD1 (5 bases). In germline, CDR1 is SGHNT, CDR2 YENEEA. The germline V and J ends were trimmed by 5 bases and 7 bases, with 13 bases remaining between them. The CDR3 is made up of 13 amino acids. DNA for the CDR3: TGTGCCAGCAGCGGAACGACAGTTAATACGCAGTATTTT. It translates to CASSGTTVNTQYF.

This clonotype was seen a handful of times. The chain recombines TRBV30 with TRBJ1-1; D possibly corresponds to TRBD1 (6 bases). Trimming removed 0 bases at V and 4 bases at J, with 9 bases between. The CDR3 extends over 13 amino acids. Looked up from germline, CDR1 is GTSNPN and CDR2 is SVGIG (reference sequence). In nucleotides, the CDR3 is TGTGCCTGGAGTGTACAGGGTAGCACTGAAGCTTTCTTT. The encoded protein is CAWSVQGSTEAFF.

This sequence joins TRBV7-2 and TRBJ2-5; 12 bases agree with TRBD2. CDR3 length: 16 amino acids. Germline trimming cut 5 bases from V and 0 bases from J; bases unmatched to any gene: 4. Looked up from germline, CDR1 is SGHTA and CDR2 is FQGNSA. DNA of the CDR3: TGTGCCAGCAGCCTCACTAGCGGGGGGAACCAAGAGACCCAGTACTTC. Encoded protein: CASSLTSGGNQETQYF.

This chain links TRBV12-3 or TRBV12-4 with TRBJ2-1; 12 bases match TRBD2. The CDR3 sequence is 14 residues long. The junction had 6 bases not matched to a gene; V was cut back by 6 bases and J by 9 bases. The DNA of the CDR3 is TGTGCCAGCAGGCAGACTAGCGGGAGTGGTGAGCAGTTCTTC. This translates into CASRQTSGSGEQFF.

The DNA for the CDR3 is TGTGCCAGCAGCTTGGTCCGAGATCAAGAGACCCAGTACTTC. Amino acids: CASSLVRDQETQYF. This chain links TRBV5-4 with TRBJ2-5; D not resolved. With 0 bases removed from V and 2 bases from J, the gap between germline ends came to 8 bases. The CDR3 runs 14 residues. Per germline, CDR1 SGHNT and CDR2 YYREEE (reference sequence).